This TCR beta chain was sequenced for a study of somatic mutations in cytotoxic T cells in rheumatoid arthritis (dated by TCRdb to the late 2010s). For context, the study as a whole: Patient peripheral blood (roughly 32 ml EDTA) was drawn right after diagnosis and before any treatment started. TCRB deep sequencing covered over 55 patients with rheumatoid arthritis along with some 22 healthy controls. Whether expanded CD8+ T-cell clones in untreated, newly diagnosed rheumatoid arthritis carry somatic mutations was the study question, and clonality was characterized with TCRB deep sequencing. Sorted V beta1+ cells also underwent TCRB sequencing, and some V beta antibody-stained T-cell populations were flow-sorted at nearly 100% purity on a FACSAria II or Sony SH800. Patients and controls did not essentially differ in median age, which was nearly identical between the groups. The study at large found these results: In about an eighth of the roughly 65 patients the largest CD8+ clone exceeded 20% of CD8+ cells, and several identical CD8+ TCRB sequences were shared between blood and synovial fluid. There was no significant difference in CD8+ T-cell clonality between rheumatoid arthritis patients and age-matched healthy controls. An increase of CD8+ clonality with age was seen in patients (Spearman r of about 0.49) but not in healthy controls. The slight TRBV07 underrepresentation in patients was not adjusted for multiple comparisons. The antigen targets of the expanded CD8+ clones were unknown, and absence from virus-specific databases did not rule out viral specificity.

V gives up 5 bases and J gives up 0 bases, and the segment between their germline ends measures 17 bases. CDR1 and CDR2 are read off the germline V gene (reference sequence) as SEHNR and FQNEAQ. Spanning cysteine to phenylalanine, the CDR3 consists of 17 amino acids. The DNA shown is the 51-base CDR3, in frame from base 1. With regard to this clone: Its cognate antigen has yet to be identified. One base away there is no much larger clone; base qualities are not given.

CD4+ and CD8+ cells were isolated by positive magnetic bead selection on an AutoMACS, and purity was checked by flow cytometry. After a first flow cytometry screen using a TCR V beta antibody panel, clonal expansions were characterized through TCRB deep sequencing of sorted CD8+ fractions. Peripheral blood mononuclear cells were isolated by Ficoll-Paque PLUS density gradient separation. Using Nucleospin Tissue or Tissue XS kits, DNA was extracted from CD4-enriched, CD8-enriched or PBMC samples, with quantification by a Qubit 2.0 fluorometer. Sequencing of TCRB CDR3 was done on genomic DNA with the immunoSEQ assay. The study's processing was this. When patient CD8+ clones exceeding 1% were checked against published virus-specific TCRB sequences, only a few matched. The analyses included only productive TCRB rearrangements. A clone was defined by a unique TCRB CDR3 sequence, and clonality was computed as a productive clonality index based on Shannon entropy. The template counts of each clone relative to the total templates per sample were used to calculate repertoire overlap between two samples. Flow cytometry-measured V-gene usage correlated with V-gene usage from TCRB sequencing, with a Spearman r of less than 0.65. TCRdb's version of the immuneACCESS table is confined to in-frame rearrangements and falls short of the full clone set. An unresolved V gene accounts for under half of the shortfall where checked; the remainder is of unknown origin. For V, J and clone size, that table is used; D and trimming come from the DNA. Counted in this sample were 15,000 to 20,000 clones; around 80% of them appeared once. The ten largest clones capture roughly a tenth of the sample.

Sequencing used CD8+ T cells sorted from blood. The rearrangement joined TRBV7-9 to TRBJ1-3, with the D gene uncertain. The receptor's source is an adult with rheumatoid arthritis. The CDR3 region: CASSTPLIRGSGNTIYF. The sequence in DNA is TGTGCCAGCAGCACCCCACTCATTAGAGGCTCTGGAAACACCATATATTTT.